This TCR beta chain derives from a study of T cells in Graves' hyperthyroidism and ophthalmopathy. Amplified TCR beta CDR3 regions came from RNA transcripts. The HTBI primer set was used in a first-round RT-PCR of the TCR CDR3. Using its own MiXCR run on the multiplex PCR reads, TCRdb lists one record per CDR3 protein. The sample records approximately 590,000 distinct CDR3 sequences, 15% to 18% being singletons. The hyperthyroidism patients had all been newly diagnosed, and their disease duration was under 2 months. Their ages ranged from 18 to 65 years. Not enrolled were patients with uncontrolled infection, other autoimmune disease, pregnancy or lactation. Trimming took 7 bases from V and 8 from J; bases not matched to a gene: 4. The CDR3 loop spans 13 amino acids. Germline V gives CDR1 KGHDR, CDR2 SFDVKD.

This chain connects TRBV24-1 to TRBJ2-1; 10 positions match TRBD2. What was sequenced was blood. The sequence derives from a woman in her twenties or thirties with Graves' hyperthyroidism. CDR3 DNA: TGTGCCACCAGCCTAGCGGGAGTGGATGAGCAGTTCTTC. Residues: CATSLAGVDEQFF.